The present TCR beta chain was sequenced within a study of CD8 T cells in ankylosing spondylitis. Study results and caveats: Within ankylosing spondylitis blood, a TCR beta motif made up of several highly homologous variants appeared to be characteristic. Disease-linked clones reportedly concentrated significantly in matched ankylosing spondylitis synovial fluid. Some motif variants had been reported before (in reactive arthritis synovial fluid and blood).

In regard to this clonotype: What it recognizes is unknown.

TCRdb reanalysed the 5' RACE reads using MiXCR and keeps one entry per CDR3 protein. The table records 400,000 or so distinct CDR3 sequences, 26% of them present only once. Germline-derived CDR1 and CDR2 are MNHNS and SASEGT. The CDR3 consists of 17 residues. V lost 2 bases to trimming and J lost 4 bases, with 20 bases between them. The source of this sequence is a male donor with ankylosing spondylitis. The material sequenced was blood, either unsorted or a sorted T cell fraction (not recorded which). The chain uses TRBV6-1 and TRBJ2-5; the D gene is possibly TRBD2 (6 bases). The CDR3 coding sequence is TGTGCCAGCAGTGAACAGGTGATACTAGGAGGGGCAGAGACCCAGTACTTC. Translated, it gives CASSEQVILGGAETQYF.